This T cell receptor beta chain comes out of a study of T cells in Graves' hyperthyroidism and ophthalmopathy. TCR beta CDR3 region amplification was performed from RNA transcripts. HTBI primers were the set used in a first-round RT-PCR of the TCR CDR3. TCRdb independently ran MiXCR on the multiplex PCR reads; one entry per CDR3 protein. The sample has 550,000 to 600,000 distinct CDR3 sequences, approximately 15% seen once. Clinical symptoms, serum thyroxine, TRAb, thyroid ultrasound and orbital computed tomography established diagnosis. Whole-study results and caveats: Ophthalmopathy prediction by the model preceded onset by a median about 6 months.

Looked up from germline, CDR1 is DFQATT and CDR2 is SNEGSKA (reference sequence). Trimming took 4 bases from V and 6 from J, leaving 16 bases between them. The CDR3 spans 13 residues. In its sample, this clonotype was seen many times. The antigen remains undetermined. Material for sequencing was blood. The J gene is TRBJ2-7, the V gene TRBV20-1; D call uncertain. This TCR was recovered from a woman younger than 30 with Graves' ophthalmopathy. CDR3 sequence: CSATTLVFGEQYF. The DNA for the CDR3 is TGCAGTGCTACCACGCTAGTTTTCGGCGAGCAGTACTTC.